The sequence of this T cell receptor (beta chain) was determined in a study of cytomegalovirus exposure and HLA in healthy donors. Per the germline V gene, CDR1 is SGHRS and CDR2 is YFSETQ. This CDR3 contains 16 residues. V lost 4 bases and J lost 4; bases outside the gene matches: 6. Using immunoSEQ multiplex PCR, the repertoire was profiled, and TCRdb retains in-frame clones only, with some absent. The table lists roughly 150,000 clones, approximately 90% of them singletons, with 2.5% to 3.5% in the top ten. General study results and limits: Clusters of TCRs from the first cohort tended to co-occur in the 95 to 150 validation repertoires (as a later analysis found).

This clone was recorded only once. No antigen is known for it. This sample includes further DNA sequences coding for the same CDR3. The chain is built from TRBV5-1 and TRBJ2-1; 12 bases fit TRBD2. Sequences were obtained from PBMCs. This sequence originates from a man aged 18 to 30 in good health and CMV-seronegative. The CDR3, as DNA: TGCGCCAGCAGCCTGGAGGGACTAGCGGGTTACAATGAGCAGTTCTTC. Residues: CASSLEGLAGYNEQFF.